Below are 26 T cell receptor beta chains sequenced from a single sample in a study of OX40 agonist ivuxolimab in advanced cancers. Generated by immunoSEQ multiplex PCR, the TCRdb table keeps only in-frame clones and is missing some. Of tens of thousands of clones listed, about 87% are singletons. This sample comprised CD4+ or CD8+ T cells sorted from blood, obtained in a trial of the OX40 agonist ivuxolimab. The receptors shown here come from an adult with an advanced solid tumor such as melanoma, head and neck, liver or kidney cancer.

The rearrangement joins TRBV5-6 to TRBJ1-4; D not certain. CDR3 length equals 13 residues. Trimming shortened V by 3 bases and J by 0 bases, and 3 bases separated the two germline ends. Germline assignment: CDR1 SGHDT and CDR2 YYEEEE. CDR3 DNA sequence: TGTGCCAGCAGCTCTGCAACTAATGAAAAACTGTTTTTT. Encoded protein: CASSSATNEKLFF.

The chain joins TRBV7-3 to TRBJ2-1; 8 bases agree with TRBD2. J was trimmed by 4 bases and V by 5 bases; bases with no gene match: 7. The CDR3 contains 15 residues. CDR1 and CDR2 from the germline V gene are SGHTA and FQGTGA. CDR3: CASSLLAGGYNEQFF. DNA of the CDR3: TGTGCCAGCAGCCTTCTAGCGGGTGGGTACAATGAGCAGTTCTTC.

The chain couples TRBV6-1 to TRBJ2-2, with D unresolved. CDR1 is MNHNS and CDR2 is SASEGT in the germline V gene. CDR3 size: 13 residues. V was shortened by 1 base and J by 6 bases, with 6 bases between the two germline ends. The CDR3 DNA sequence: TGTGCCAGCAGTGAAGGACCCCCCGGGGAGCTGTTTTTT. This encodes CASSEGPPGELFF.

The genes are TRBV11-3 and TRBJ2-1; D perhaps matches TRBD2 (5 bases). Germline V gene data show CDR1 as SGHNT and CDR2 as YENEEA. This CDR3 spans 15 amino acids. V was clipped by 5 bases and J by 3 bases, with 14 bases between them. The CDR3 protein is CASSPESGFYNEQFF. The CDR3 DNA sequence: TGTGCCAGCAGCCCGGAGAGCGGATTCTACAATGAGCAGTTCTTC.

CDR3: CASSGVGQTSNYGYTF. The CDR3 DNA sequence: TGCGCCAGCAGTGGTGTGGGACAGACCTCTAACTATGGCTACACCTTC. The genes are TRBV10-2 and TRBJ1-2; 7 bases line up with TRBD1. Germline V CDR1 and CDR2: WSHSY, SAAADI. The CDR3 has 16 residues. Losses at the gene ends were 4 bases for V and 0 bases for J; bases not matched to a gene: 8.

For this clone: The same CDR3 can be traced to other DNA sequences in this sample. V gene TRBV28 combines with J gene TRBJ2-5, with 8 nucleotides matching TRBD1. The V segment lost 5 bases and the J segment 5 bases; nucleotides outside the gene matches: 10. Germline-derived CDR1 and CDR2 are MDHEN and SYDVKM. This CDR3 is 15 amino acids long. The CDR3 DNA sequence: TGTGCCAGCAGTCTTATCCGGACAGGGAGGGAGACCCAGTACTTC. Translating gives CASSLIRTGRETQYF.

V is TRBV9 and J is TRBJ1-2; 9 bases agree with TRBD1. This CDR3 is built from 14 residues. V was pared by 4 bases and J by 3 bases, with 4 bases of the junction left unmatched. Germline V gene lookup returns CDR1 SGDLS and CDR2 YYNGEE. CDR3 in DNA: TGTGCCAGCAGCAGGGGACAGGGTGACTATGGCTACACCTTC. As protein: CASSRGQGDYGYTF.

This clone was recorded once. One end of the junction varies from germline; a read error may be responsible. This sequence joins TRBV19 and TRBJ2-7; no clear D gene. The CDR3 is 13 residues long. Germline CDR1 is LNHDA and CDR2 is SQIVND (reference sequence). DNA for the CDR3: TGTGCCAGTAGTCTAGAATTGACCTACGAGCAGTACTTC. It specifies CASSLELTYEQYF.

V and J are TRBV7-6 and TRBJ2-7; tentatively, D is TRBD1 (6 bases). Germline CDR1 is SGHVS and CDR2 is FNYEAQ. This CDR3 region has 12 residues. Trimming left V 4 bases short and J 6 bases short, with 10 bases between. CDR3 amino acids: CASSSGVGEQYF. For the CDR3, the DNA is TGTGCCAGCAGCTCAGGGGTGGGCGAGCAGTACTTC.

The CDR3 nucleotides read TGTGCCAGCAGCTTAGAAGCGGGGGGGCCGAGAGAGACCCAGTACTTC. As protein: CASSLEAGGPRETQYF. This rearrangement joins TRBV7-9 to TRBJ2-5; 10 bases align to TRBD2. V dropped 1 base and J dropped 4; count of bases not matched to a gene: 6. The CDR3 has 16 amino acids. Germline V gene data show CDR1 as SEHNR and CDR2 as FQNEAQ (reference sequence).

The chain joins TRBV15 to TRBJ2-3; 7 bases match TRBD1. This CDR3 region has 16 residues. The ends lost 3 bases at V and 0 bases at J; junction bases unmatched: 6. The V gene's germline CDR1 is LNHNV and CDR2 YYDKDF (reference sequence). The CDR3 protein is CATSRGTATSTDTQYF. CDR3 sequence (DNA): TGTGCCACCAGCAGGGGGACAGCCACTAGCACAGATACGCAGTATTTT.

The chain recombines TRBV5-1 with TRBJ1-3; D is perhaps TRBD1 (6 bases). The CDR3 spans 21 residues. Germline CDR1 is SGHRS and CDR2 is YFSETQ. Trimming took 0 bases from V and 1 from J, leaving 26 bases between them. The CDR3 spells CASSLGWETGTTNGSGNTIYF. CDR3 DNA: TGCGCCAGCAGCTTGGGTTGGGAAACCGGGACAACAAACGGTTCTGGAAACACCATATATTTT.

V gene TRBV5-4 combines with J gene TRBJ1-2, with 10 bases aligning to TRBD1. Germline V lookup: CDR1 SGHNT, CDR2 YYREEE (reference sequence). The trim removed 0 bases at V and 5 bases at J, leaving 4 bases unmatched. This CDR3 comprises 15 residues. This chain's CDR3 is CASSLGGTGEYGYTF. CDR3 sequence (DNA): TGTGCCAGCAGCTTGGGGGGGACAGGGGAGTATGGCTACACCTTC. Variable domain in full (rest from reference TRBV5-4 and TRBJ1-2): ETGVTQSPTHLIKTRGQQVTLRCSSQSGHNTVSWYQQALGQGPQFIFQYYREEENGRGNFPPRFSGLQFPNYSSELNVNALELDDSALYLCASSLGGTGEYGYTFGSGTRLTVV.

The chain links TRBV15 to TRBJ2-2; D is ambiguous. This CDR3 comprises 13 residues. Germline CDR1 is LNHNV and CDR2 is YYDKDF (reference sequence). Trimming took 4 bases from V and 5 from J, leaving 8 bases between them. DNA of the CDR3: TGTGCCACCAGCAAGATGCCGACCGGGGAGCTGTTTTTT. This encodes CATSKMPTGELFF.

The J gene is TRBJ2-2, the V gene TRBV11-3; the match to TRBD2 covers 12 bases. Trimming took 7 bases from V and 1 from J; bases not matched to a gene: 4. This CDR3 comprises 16 residues. Germline-derived CDR1 and CDR2 are SGHNT and YENEEA. The CDR3 is CASTLTSGRNTGELFF. CDR3 DNA: TGTGCCAGCACCTTGACTAGCGGGAGGAACACCGGGGAGCTGTTTTTT.

This chain connects TRBV19 to TRBJ2-7, with D possibly TRBD2 on 5 matching bases. CDR1 and CDR2 (germline): LNHDA, SQIVND (reference sequence). V lost 2 bases and J lost 2, with 10 bases in between. There are 14 residues in the CDR3. The CDR3 coding sequence is TGTGCCAGTAGTATAAAGTACGGGGCCTACGAGCAGTACTTC. The encoded protein is CASSIKYGAYEQYF. Combining the CDR3 with reference TRBV19 and TRBJ2-7 gives the whole variable domain DGGITQSPKYLFRKEGQNVTLSCEQNLNHDAMYWYRQDPGQGLRLIYYSQIVNDFQKGDIAEGYSVSREKKESFPLTVTSAQKNPTAFYLCASSIKYGAYEQYFGPGTRLTVT.

The rearrangement uses TRBV13 and TRBJ1-3; D not certain. Trimming pared 3 bases from V and 4 bases from J, leaving 4 bases between. The CDR3 is 12 residues long. CDR1 and CDR2 (germline): PRHDT, FYEKMQ (reference sequence). Here the CDR3 DNA reads TGTGCCAGCAGCTTCGGGGGAAACACCATATATTTT. Amino acids: CASSFGGNTIYF.

The V gene is TRBV7-8, the J gene TRBJ2-4, with D hard to call. From germline, CDR1 is SGHVS and CDR2 FQNEAQ. Trimming stripped 0 bases from V and 0 bases from J, with 9 bases between. This CDR3 comprises 16 residues. This CDR3 is CASSLAAPLAKNIQYF. The CDR3 DNA reads TGTGCCAGCAGCTTAGCAGCTCCACTAGCCAAAAACATTCAGTACTTC. Full variable domain (remainder filled in from reference TRBV7-8 and TRBJ2-4): GAGVSQSPRYKVAKRGQDVALRCDPISGHVSLFWYQQALGQGPEFLTYFQNEAQLDKSGLPSDRFFAERPEGSVSTLKIQRTQQEDSAVYLCASSLAAPLAKNIQYFGAGTRLSVL.

In DNA form, the CDR3 reads TGTGCCAGCAGCCAAGACCTGGGGGCGAGGGGCACTGAAGCTTTCTTT. It specifies CASSQDLGARGTEAFF. The gene calls are TRBV4-2 and TRBJ1-1, with D maybe TRBD1 (6 bases). CDR3 length: 16 residues. Germline CDR1 reads LGHNA; CDR2 reads YNFKEQ. V was pared by 0 bases and J by 4 bases, with 15 bases between.

The rearrangement links TRBV9 to TRBJ1-5, with D hard to call. The V end lost 4 bases, the J end lost 5 bases, and 10 bases lay between the germline ends. The CDR3 loop spans 13 amino acids. Germline V gene sequence: CDR1 SGDLS, CDR2 YYNGEE. The CDR3 is CASSPSPDQPQHF. Here the CDR3 DNA reads TGTGCCAGCAGCCCTAGTCCGGATCAGCCCCAGCATTTT.

The V gene is TRBV11-1, the J gene TRBJ2-5, with D hard to call. The CDR3 runs to 12 residues. The germline CDR1 and CDR2 sequences are SGHAT and FQDESV (reference sequence). Trimming stripped 5 bases from V and 7 bases from J, with 11 bases between. The CDR3 protein is CASSPSAWTQYF. CDR3 in DNA: TGTGCCAGCAGCCCCTCCGCATGGACCCAGTACTTC.

This sequence joins TRBV28 and TRBJ2-2, with 9 bases lining up with TRBD1. The CDR3 consists of 15 residues. V was pared by 5 bases and J by 7 bases, with 8 bases of the junction left unmatched. Germline values: CDR1 MDHEN, CDR2 SYDVKM. The CDR3 sequence is CASSTRTGAGGELFF. The CDR3 bases are TGTGCCAGCAGTACCCGGACAGGGGCTGGCGGGGAGCTGTTTTTT.

This clone showed up just once. The chain is built from TRBV9 and TRBJ2-3; no firm D call. This CDR3 is built from 15 residues. V was clipped by 0 bases and J by 1 base, with 9 bases between them. The germline V gene encodes CDR1 SGDLS and CDR2 YYNGEE. The CDR3, as DNA: TGTGCCAGCAGCGTAGCAAGCAGCCGCACAGATACGCAGTATTTT. Translating it yields CASSVASSRTDTQYF. The full variable domain, in which reference TRBV9 and TRBJ2-3 provide the parts outside the CDR3, is DSGVTQTPKHLITATGQRVTLRCSPRSGDLSVYWYQQSLDQGLQFLIQYYNGEERAKGNILERFSAQQFPDLHSELNLSSLELGDSALYFCASSVASSRTDTQYFGPGTRLTVL.

The chain combines TRBV18 with TRBJ2-7, with unresolved D. Germline V gives CDR1 KGHSH, CDR2 LQKENI. Between the trimmed V and J ends, which lost 3 bases and 1 base, there was a span of 10 bases. This CDR3 contains 14 residues. The CDR3 coding sequence is TGTGCCAGCTCACCCCCTTCCCGATCCTACGAGCAGTACTTC. Protein product: CASSPPSRSYEQYF.

The chain carries TRBV10-3 and TRBJ1-5; a possible D gene is TRBD1 (5 bases). The ends were cut back, 3 bases at V and 0 bases at J, with 9 bases in the middle. Germline values: CDR1 ENHRY, CDR2 SYGVKD. The CDR3 is 15 residues long. The CDR3 here is CAISEYDSSNQPQHF. CDR3 sequence (DNA): TGTGCCATCAGTGAATACGACAGTAGCAATCAGCCCCAGCATTTT.

The chain is built from TRBV5-4 and TRBJ2-5, with D possibly TRBD2 on 5 matching bases. V lost 6 bases and J lost 1, with 10 bases in between. This CDR3 has 13 residues. Germline loops: CDR1 SGHNT, CDR2 YYREEE (reference sequence). Here the CDR3 DNA reads TGTGCCAGCACCCGGGGTTTCCAAGAGACCCAGTACTTC. Translating it yields CASTRGFQETQYF.